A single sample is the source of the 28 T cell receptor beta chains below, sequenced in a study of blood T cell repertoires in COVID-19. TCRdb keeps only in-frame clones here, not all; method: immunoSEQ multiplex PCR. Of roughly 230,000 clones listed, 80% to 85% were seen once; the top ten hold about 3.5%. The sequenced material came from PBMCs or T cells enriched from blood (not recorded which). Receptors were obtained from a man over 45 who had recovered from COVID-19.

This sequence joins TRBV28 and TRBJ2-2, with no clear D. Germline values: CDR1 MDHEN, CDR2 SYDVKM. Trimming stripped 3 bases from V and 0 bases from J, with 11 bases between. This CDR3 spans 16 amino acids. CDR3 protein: CASSFIGGANTGELFF. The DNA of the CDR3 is TGTGCCAGCAGTTTTATTGGCGGTGCGAACACCGGGGAGCTGTTTTTT. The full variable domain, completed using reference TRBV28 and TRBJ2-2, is DVKVTQSSRYLVKRTGEKVFLECVQDMDHENMFWYRQDPGLGLRLIYFSYDVKMKEKGDIPEGYSVSREKKERFSLILESASTNQTSMYLCASSFIGGANTGELFFGEGSRLTVL.

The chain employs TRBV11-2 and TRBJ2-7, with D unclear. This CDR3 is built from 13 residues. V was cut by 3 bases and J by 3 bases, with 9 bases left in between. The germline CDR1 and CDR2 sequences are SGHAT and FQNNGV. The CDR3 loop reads CASSFAGFYEQYF. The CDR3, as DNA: TGTGCCAGCAGCTTTGCCGGTTTCTACGAGCAGTACTTC. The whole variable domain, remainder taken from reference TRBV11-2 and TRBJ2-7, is EAGVAQSPRYKIIEKRQSVAFWCNPISGHATLYWYQQILGQGPKLLIQFQNNGVVDDSQLPKDRFSAERLKGVDSTLKIQPAKLEDSAVYLCASSFAGFYEQYFGPGTRLTVT.

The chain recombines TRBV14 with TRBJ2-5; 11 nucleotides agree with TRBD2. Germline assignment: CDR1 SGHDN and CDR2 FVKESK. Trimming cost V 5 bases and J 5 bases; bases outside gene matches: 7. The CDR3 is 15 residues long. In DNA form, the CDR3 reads TGTGCCAGCAGCTGGTATAGCGGGGGGGTCGAGACCCAGTACTTC. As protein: CASSWYSGGVETQYF. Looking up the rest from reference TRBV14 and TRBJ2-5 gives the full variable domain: EAGVTQFPSHSVIEKGQTVTLRCDPISGHDNLYWYRRVMGKEIKFLLHFVKESKQDESGMPNNRFLAERTGGTYSTLKVQPAELEDSGVYFCASSWYSGGVETQYFGPGTRLLVL.

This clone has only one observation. This CDR3 reads CASSIRDTEAFF. The CDR3, as DNA: TGTGCCAGTAGTATTCGAGACACTGAAGCTTTCTTT. V and J are TRBV19 and TRBJ1-1; no clear D gene. CDR3 length: 12 residues. CDR1 and CDR2 from the germline V gene are LNHDA and SQIVND (reference sequence). V lost 3 bases and J 3 bases, leaving 5 bases between the germline ends.

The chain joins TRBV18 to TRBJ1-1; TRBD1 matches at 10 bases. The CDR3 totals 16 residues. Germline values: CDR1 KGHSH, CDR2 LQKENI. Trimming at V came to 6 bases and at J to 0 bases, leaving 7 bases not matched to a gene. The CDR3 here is CASSRDRGGMNTEAFF. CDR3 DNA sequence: TGTGCCAGCTCCCGGGACAGGGGAGGGATGAACACTGAAGCTTTCTTT.

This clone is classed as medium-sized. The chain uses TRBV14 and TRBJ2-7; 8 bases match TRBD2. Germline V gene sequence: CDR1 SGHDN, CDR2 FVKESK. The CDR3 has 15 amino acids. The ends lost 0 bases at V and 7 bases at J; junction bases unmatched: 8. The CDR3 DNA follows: TGTGCCAGCAGCCAAGATCCGGGGGGGAAAAGTGAGCAGTACTTC. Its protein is CASSQDPGGKSEQYF.

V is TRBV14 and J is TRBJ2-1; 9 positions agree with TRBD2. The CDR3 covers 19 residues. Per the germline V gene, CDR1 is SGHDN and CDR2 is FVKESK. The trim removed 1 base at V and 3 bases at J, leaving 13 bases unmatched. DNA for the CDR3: TGTGCCAGCAGCCAAGGTTGGTCTAGCGGGGATCGCGGCTACAATGAGCAGTTCTTC. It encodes CASSQGWSSGDRGYNEQFF.

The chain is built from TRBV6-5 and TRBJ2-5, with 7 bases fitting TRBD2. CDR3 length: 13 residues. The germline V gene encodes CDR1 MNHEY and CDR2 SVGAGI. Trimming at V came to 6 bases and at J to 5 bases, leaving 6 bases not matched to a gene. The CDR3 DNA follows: TGTGCCAGCAGGATCTACGGGGGGGAGACCCAGTACTTC. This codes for CASRIYGGETQYF.

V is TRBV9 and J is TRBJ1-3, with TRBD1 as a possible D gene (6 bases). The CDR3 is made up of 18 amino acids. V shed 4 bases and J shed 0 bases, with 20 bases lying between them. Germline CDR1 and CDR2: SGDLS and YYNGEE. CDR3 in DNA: TGTGCCAGCAGCCCCATGGGGGCTTCGGCTCTCTCTGGAAACACCATATATTTT. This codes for CASSPMGASALSGNTIYF.

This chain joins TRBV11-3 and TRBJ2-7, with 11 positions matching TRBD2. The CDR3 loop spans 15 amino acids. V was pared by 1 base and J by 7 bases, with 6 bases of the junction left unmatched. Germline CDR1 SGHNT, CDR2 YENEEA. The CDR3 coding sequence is TGTGCCAGCAGCTTAGCTACTAGCGGGAGTCGGGAGCAGTACTTC. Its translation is CASSLATSGSREQYF.

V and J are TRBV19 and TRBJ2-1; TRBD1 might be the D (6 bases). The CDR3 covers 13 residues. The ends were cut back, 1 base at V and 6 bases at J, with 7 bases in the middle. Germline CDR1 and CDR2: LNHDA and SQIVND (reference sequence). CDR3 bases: TGTGCCAGTAGTATAGGAGGGGGCAATGAGCAGTTCTTC. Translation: CASSIGGGNEQFF.

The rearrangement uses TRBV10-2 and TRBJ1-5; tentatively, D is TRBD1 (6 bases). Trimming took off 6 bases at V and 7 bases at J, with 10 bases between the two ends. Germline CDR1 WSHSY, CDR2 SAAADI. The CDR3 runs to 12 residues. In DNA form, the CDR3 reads TGCGCCAGCAGACAGGGTAGCCAGCCCCAGCATTTT. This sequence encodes CASRQGSQPQHF.

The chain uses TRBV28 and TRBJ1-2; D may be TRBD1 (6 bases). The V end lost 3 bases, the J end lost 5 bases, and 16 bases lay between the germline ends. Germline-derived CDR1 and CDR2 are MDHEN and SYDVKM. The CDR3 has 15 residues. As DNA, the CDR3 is TGTGCCAGCAGTTTCGCAGGTCGGGGGGCGTATGGCTACACCTTC. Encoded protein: CASSFAGRGAYGYTF.

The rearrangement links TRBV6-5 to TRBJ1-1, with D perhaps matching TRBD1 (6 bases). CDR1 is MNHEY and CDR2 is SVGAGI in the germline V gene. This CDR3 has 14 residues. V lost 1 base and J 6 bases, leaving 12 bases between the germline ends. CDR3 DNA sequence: TGTGCCAGCAGTTACTGGTCGGCAGGGGCTGAAGCTTTCTTT. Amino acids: CASSYWSAGAEAFF.

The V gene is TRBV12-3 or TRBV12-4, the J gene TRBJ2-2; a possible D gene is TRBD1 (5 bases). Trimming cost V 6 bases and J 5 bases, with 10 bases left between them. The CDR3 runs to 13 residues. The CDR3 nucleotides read TGTGCCAGCAGCCTACAGGTGACCGGGGAGCTGTTTTTT. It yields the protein CASSLQVTGELFF.

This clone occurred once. CDR3 in DNA: TGTGCCAGCAGTTATCGGGGGGACCTTAACTATGGCTACACCTTC. It specifies CASSYRGDLNYGYTF. The chain joins TRBV6-5 to TRBJ1-2, with D perhaps TRBD1 (5 bases). V dropped 3 bases and J dropped 1 base, with 12 bases sitting between them. The CDR3 is made up of 15 amino acids. Per the germline V gene, CDR1 is MNHEY and CDR2 is SVGAGI.

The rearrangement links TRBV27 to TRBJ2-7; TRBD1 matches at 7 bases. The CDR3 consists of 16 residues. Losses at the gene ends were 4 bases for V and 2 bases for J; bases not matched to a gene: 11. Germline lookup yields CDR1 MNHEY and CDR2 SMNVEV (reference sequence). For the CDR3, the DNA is TGTGCCAGCAGTTACAGGGGCCCGGGTCTGACCTACGAGCAGTACTTC. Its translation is CASSYRGPGLTYEQYF.

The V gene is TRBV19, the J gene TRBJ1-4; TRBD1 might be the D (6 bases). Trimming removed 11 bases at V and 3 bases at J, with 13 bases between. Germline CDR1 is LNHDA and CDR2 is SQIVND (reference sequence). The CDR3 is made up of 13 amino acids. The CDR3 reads CAARTDPNEKLFF. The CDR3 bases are TGTGCCGCAAGGACAGACCCTAATGAAAAACTGTTTTTT.

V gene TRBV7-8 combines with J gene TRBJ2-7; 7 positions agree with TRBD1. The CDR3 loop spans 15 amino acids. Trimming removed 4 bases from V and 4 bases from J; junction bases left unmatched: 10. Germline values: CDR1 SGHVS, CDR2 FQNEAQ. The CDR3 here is CASSSLGQVGYEQYF. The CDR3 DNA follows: TGTGCCAGCAGCTCCCTCGGACAGGTAGGATACGAGCAGTACTTC.

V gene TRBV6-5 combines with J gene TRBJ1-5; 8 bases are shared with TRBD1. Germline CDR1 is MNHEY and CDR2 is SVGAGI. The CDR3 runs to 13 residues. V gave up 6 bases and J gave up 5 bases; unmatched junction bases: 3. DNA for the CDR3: TGTGCCAGCAGCCAGGGGGCCCATCAGCCCCAGCATTTT. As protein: CASSQGAHQPQHF.

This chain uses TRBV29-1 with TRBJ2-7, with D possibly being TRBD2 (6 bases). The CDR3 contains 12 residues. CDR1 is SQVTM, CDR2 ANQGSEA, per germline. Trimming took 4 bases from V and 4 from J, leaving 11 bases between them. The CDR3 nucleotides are TGCAGCGTTGGGTCTAGCGAGTACGAGCAGTACTTC. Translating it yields CSVGSSEYEQYF.

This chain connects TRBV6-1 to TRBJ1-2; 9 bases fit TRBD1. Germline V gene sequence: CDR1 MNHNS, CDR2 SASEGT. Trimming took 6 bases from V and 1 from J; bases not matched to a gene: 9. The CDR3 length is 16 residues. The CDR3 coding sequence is TGTGCCAGCAGAGAACTCCCGGGACAGGGTAACTATGGCTACACCTTC. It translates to CASRELPGQGNYGYTF.

CDR3 amino acids: CASSLASTGDQETQYF. CDR3 in DNA: TGTGCCAGCAGCTTAGCGTCTACCGGAGACCAAGAGACCCAGTACTTC. This chain connects TRBV7-8 to TRBJ2-5; no clear D. There are 16 residues in the CDR3. V was clipped by 0 bases and J by 0 bases, with 11 bases between them. Germline lookup yields CDR1 SGHVS and CDR2 FQNEAQ.

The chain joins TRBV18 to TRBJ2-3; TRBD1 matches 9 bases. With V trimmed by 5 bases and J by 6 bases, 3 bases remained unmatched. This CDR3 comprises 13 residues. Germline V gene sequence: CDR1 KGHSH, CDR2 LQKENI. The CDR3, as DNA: TGTGCCAGCTCATCACAGGGGGCGGATACGCAGTATTTT. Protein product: CASSSQGADTQYF.

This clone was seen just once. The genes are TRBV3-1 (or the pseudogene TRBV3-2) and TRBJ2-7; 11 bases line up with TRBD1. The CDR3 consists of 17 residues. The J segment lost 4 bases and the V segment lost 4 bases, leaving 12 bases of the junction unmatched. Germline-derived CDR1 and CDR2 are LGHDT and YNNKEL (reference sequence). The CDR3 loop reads CASSPYLPGQGGYEQYF. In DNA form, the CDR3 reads TGTGCCAGCAGCCCCTACCTGCCGGGACAGGGGGGATACGAGCAGTACTTC.

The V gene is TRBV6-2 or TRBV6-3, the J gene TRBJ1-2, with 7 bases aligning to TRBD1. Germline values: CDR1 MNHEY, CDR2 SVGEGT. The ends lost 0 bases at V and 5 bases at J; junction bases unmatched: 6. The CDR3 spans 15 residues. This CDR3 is CASSYSPGQRYGYTF. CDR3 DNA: TGTGCCAGCAGTTACTCTCCGGGACAGAGATATGGCTACACCTTC.

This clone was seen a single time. The CDR3 protein is CASSPTSSGSGVEQYF. The CDR3 nucleotides read TGTGCCAGCTCACCAACCTCTAGCGGGAGTGGAGTAGAGCAGTACTTC. The J gene is TRBJ2-7, the V gene TRBV18; 10 bases fit TRBD2. The CDR3 contains 16 residues. Per germline, CDR1 KGHSH and CDR2 LQKENI. Germline trimming cut 2 bases from V and 7 bases from J; bases unmatched to any gene: 11.

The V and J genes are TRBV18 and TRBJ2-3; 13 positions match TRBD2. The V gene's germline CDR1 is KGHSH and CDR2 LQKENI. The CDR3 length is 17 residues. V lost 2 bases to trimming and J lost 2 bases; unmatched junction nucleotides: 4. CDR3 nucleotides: TGTGCCAGCTCACCAGTGACTAGCGGGAGGTTCACAGATACGCAGTATTTT. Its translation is CASSPVTSGRFTDTQYF.